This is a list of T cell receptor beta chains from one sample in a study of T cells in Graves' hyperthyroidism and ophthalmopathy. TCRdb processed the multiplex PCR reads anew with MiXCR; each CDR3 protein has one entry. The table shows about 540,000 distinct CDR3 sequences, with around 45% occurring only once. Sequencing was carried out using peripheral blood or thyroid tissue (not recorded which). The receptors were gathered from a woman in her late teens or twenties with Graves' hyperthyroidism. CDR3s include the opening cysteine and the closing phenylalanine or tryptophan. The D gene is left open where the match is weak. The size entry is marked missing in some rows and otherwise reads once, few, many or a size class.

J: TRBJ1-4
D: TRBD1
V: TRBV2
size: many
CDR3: CASRPGTGREKLFF
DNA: TGTGCCAGCAGACCGGGGACAGGACGGGAAAAACTGTTTTTT

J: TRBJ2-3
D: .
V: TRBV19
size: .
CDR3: CASSPWTRGTQYF
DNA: TGTGCCAGTAGTCCGTGGACACGGGGTACGCAGTATTTT

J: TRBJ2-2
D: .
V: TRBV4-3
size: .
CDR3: CASSQDGGTGELFF
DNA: TGCGCCAGCAGCCAAGACGGCGGGACCGGGGAGCTGTTTTTT

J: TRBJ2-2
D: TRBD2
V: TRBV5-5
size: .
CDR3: CASSWGLAGVNGELFF
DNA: TGCGCCAGCAGCTGGGGACTAGCGGGAGTAAACGGGGAGCTGTTTTTT

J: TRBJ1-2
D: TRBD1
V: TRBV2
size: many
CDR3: CASSEFSGQGYGYTF
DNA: TGTGCCAGCAGTGAGTTCTCGGGACAGGGCTATGGCTACACCTTC

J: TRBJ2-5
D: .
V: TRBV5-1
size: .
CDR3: CASSFGETRYF
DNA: TGCGCCAGCAGCTTTGGTGAGACCCGGTACTTC

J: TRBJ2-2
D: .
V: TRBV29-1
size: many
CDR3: CSVGRVGELFF
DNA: TGCAGCGTTGGAAGGGTCGGGGAGCTGTTTTTT

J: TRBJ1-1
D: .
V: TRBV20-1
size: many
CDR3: CSARADVGNTEAFF
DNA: TGCAGTGCTAGAGCCGACGTTGGGAACACTGAAGCTTTCTTT

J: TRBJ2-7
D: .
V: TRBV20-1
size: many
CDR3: CSANRGEFEQYF
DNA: TGCAGTGCTAATCGCGGGGAGTTCGAGCAGTACTTC

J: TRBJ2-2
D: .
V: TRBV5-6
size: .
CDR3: CASSLGYLASTTGELFF
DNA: TGTGCCAGCAGCTTGGGGTATCTAGCGAGTACCACCGGGGAGCTGTTTTTT

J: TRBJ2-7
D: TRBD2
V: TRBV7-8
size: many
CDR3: CASSLAAWGSTRGDEQYF
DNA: TGTGCCAGCAGCTTAGCGGCTTGGGGCTCTACCCGGGGGGACGAGCAGTACTTC